This T cell receptor (beta chain) was obtained from a study of identical twins. TCRdb re-derived calls from the 5' RACE reads in MiXCR, one entry per CDR3 protein. This table has approximately 550,000 distinct CDR3 sequences, about 22% appearing once. CDR1 and CDR2 (germline): ENHRY, SYGVKD. The CDR3 loop spans 13 amino acids. V dropped 2 bases and J dropped 8 bases, with 12 bases sitting between them. A few counts support this clonotype. All donors comprised healthy Caucasians. The same sample was also used in a study of yellow fever vaccine responses in identical twins.

Sequencing was carried out using CD4+ T cells sorted from blood. The V and J genes are TRBV10-3 and TRBJ1-2; no firm D call. The receptor was isolated from a woman between 18 and 30 years old in good health. CDR3 residues: CAISEAPAEGYTF. The CDR3 DNA is TGTGCCATCAGTGAGGCTCCAGCTGAGGGCTACACCTTC.